What follows is one T cell receptor (beta chain) and its context. Its antigen is currently unknown. The identical CDR3 is also encoded by other nucleotide sequences in the sample. CD45RO/CCR7/CD25/CD127/CD95/CD27 separated CD4+ naive, central memory, regulatory and stem cell-like memory cells by sorting. This sample stems from a study of beta chain features in type 1 diabetes. General study findings and limits: Shorter TCRB CDR3s, moderately but significantly so, were found in Type 1 diabetes patients in all four CD4+ subsets.

Germline values: CDR1 SGHRS, CDR2 YFSETQ. The CDR3 spans 14 residues. V was cut by 4 bases and J by 0 bases, with 11 bases left in between. Of the isolated RNA, all was reverse transcribed, and so the sequenced material was expressed TCRB transcripts. Profiled with immunoSEQ multiplex PCR; TCRdb holds only in-frame clones, not every one. The sample consists of hundreds of thousands of clones, about an eighth of them appearing once. The sequence was collected from a man younger than 30 with type 1 diabetes. Input material: naive CD4+ T cells from blood. The rearrangement links TRBV5-1 to TRBJ2-7; D tentatively fits TRBD1 or TRBD2 (5 bases each). The CDR3 region has the DNA TGCGCCAGCAGCCGGGACGGAAGCTCCTACGAGCAGTACTTC. This translates into CASSRDGSSYEQYF. Full variable domain (missing parts from reference TRBV5-1 and TRBJ2-7): KAGVTQTPRYLIKTRGQQVTLSCSPISGHRSVSWYQQTPGQGLQFLFEYFSETQRNKGNFPGRFSGRQFSNSRSEMNVSTLELGDSALYLCASSRDGSSYEQYFGPGTRLTVT.